The clone carrying this T cell receptor (beta chain) has only one observation. J lost 4 bases, V lost 3 bases, and 9 bases had no gene match. This CDR3 is 16 amino acids long. Germline CDR1 reads LNHNV; CDR2 reads YYDKDF (reference sequence). This entry is derived from a study of T cells in Graves' hyperthyroidism and ophthalmopathy. What was amplified from RNA transcripts were TCR beta CDR3 regions. With the HTBI primer set, the TCR CDR3 went through a first round of RT-PCR. TCRdb passed the multiplex PCR reads through MiXCR, listing each CDR3 protein once. There are about 98,000 distinct CDR3 sequences in the sample; approximately 39% occur only once, and 9.5% to 13% lies in the top ten.

The genes are TRBV15 and TRBJ2-7, with 10 bases aligning to TRBD1. The receptor was isolated from a woman in her 30s with Graves' hyperthyroidism. Material for sequencing was peripheral blood or thyroid tissue (not recorded which). The chain's CDR3 is CATSSSTGTGAYEQYF. The DNA of the CDR3 is TGTGCCACCAGCAGCTCTACCGGGACAGGGGCTTACGAGCAGTACTTC.